This section outlines one T cell receptor (beta chain) sequence together with its context. This entry comes from a study of blood T cell repertoires in COVID-19. CDR3 length: 14 amino acids. V was trimmed by 3 bases and J by 2 bases, leaving 8 bases between them. Germline assignment: CDR1 LNHDA and CDR2 SQIVND (reference sequence). Sequencing was performed with immunoSEQ multiplex PCR; in TCRdb, only in-frame clones are kept and a portion is missing. The sample includes tens of thousands of clones, roughly 91% of them seen just once. This chain joins TRBV19 and TRBJ1-5; D is ambiguous. The clonotype comes from a man aged 55 to 69 with active COVID-19. The sample comprised peripheral blood. Here the CDR3 reads CASSIGRGNQPQHF. CDR3 DNA: TGTGCCAGTAGTATTGGTCGAGGCAATCAGCCCCAGCATTTT. Supplemented by reference TRBV19 and TRBJ1-5, the full variable domain reads DGGITQSPKYLFRKEGQNVTLSCEQNLNHDAMYWYRQDPGQGLRLIYYSQIVNDFQKGDIAEGYSVSREKKESFPLTVTSAQKNPTAFYLCASSIGRGNQPQHFGDGTRLSIL.